The clone carrying this T cell receptor beta chain was detected only once. What it binds is unknown. The data belong to a study of T cell responses to AZD1222 COVID-19 vaccine. General study findings and limits: Spike-specific TCRs gained breadth and depth after people received two AZD1222 doses. Donors were chiefly white British, with a greater number of females, and clonal diversity was perhaps underestimated.

Here immunoSEQ multiplex PCR was the method, and the copy in TCRdb shows in-frame clones only, minus some. Seen here are some 120,000 clones, 80% to 90% observed once, and the top ten hold less than 11%. Between the trimmed V and J ends, which lost 6 bases and 2 bases, there was a span of 13 bases. The CDR3 length is 13 residues. Germline V gene sequence: CDR1 SQVTM, CDR2 ANQGSEA. This sequence was found in an adult in good health. The sample in question was peripheral blood, obtained on day 0 of AZD1222 vaccination. The chain joins TRBV29-1 to TRBJ1-1; a possible D gene is TRBD1 (6 bases). This CDR3 reads CSVLGTYNTEAFF. The DNA for the CDR3 is TGCAGCGTCCTAGGGACATATAACACTGAAGCTTTCTTT. The variable domain in full, with the rest retrieved from reference TRBV29-1 and TRBJ1-1, is SAVISQKPSRDICQRGTSLTIQCQVDSQVTMMFWYRQQPGQSLTLIATANQGSEATYESGFVIDKFPISRPNLTFSTLTVSNMSPEDSSIYLCSVLGTYNTEAFFGQGTRLTVV.